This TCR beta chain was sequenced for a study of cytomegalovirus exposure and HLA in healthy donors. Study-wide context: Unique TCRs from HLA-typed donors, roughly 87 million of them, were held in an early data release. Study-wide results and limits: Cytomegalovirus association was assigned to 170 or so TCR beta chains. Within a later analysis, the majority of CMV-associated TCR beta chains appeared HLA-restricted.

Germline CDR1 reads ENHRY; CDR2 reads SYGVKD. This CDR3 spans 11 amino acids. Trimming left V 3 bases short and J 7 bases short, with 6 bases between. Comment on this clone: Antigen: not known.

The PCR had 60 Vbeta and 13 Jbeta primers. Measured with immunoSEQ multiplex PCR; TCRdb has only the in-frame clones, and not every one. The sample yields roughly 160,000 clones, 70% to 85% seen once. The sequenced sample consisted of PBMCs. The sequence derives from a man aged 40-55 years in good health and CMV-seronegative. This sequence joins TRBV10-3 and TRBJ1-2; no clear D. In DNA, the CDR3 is TGTGCCATCAGTGACGGGGTTGGCTACACCTTC. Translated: CAISDGVGYTF.